This is a list of T cell receptor beta chains from one sample in a study of blood T cells in healthy people across ages. From the 5' RACE reads, TCRdb called clonotypes with MiXCR, one entry per CDR3 protein. The data contain approximately 760,000 distinct CDR3 sequences, just under 25% of them seen just once; the ten biggest clones take up more than 8.5%. These same records also appear under a second study, on T cells of mothers and their children.

Sequencing was done on a sample of blood. These TCRs come from a boy younger than 18 in good health. CDR3s leave out the opening cysteine and the closing phenylalanine or tryptophan. D genes are given only for firm matches. Clone size is given for some rows only: seen once, a few or many times, or a class if the clone is expanded.

v_call clone_size d_call cdr3_length cdr3_aa
TRBV12-3/TRBV12-4 few . 14 ASSFLPDLAKNIQY
TRBV7-9 . TRBD2 12 ASSLGGLATPKY
TRBV28 . TRBD1 14 ASSPTLQGIVETQY
TRBV6-1 . TRBD1 12 ASFLRQGTYEQY
TRBV29-1 . . 11 SVGRNRFDEQF
TRBV20-1 . . 12 SAKGLMAYNEQF
TRBV4-1 few TRBD2 16 ASSLSSGRGAHYNEQF
TRBV29-1 . TRBD1 12 SVDRDRSSYEQY
TRBV11-2 many TRBD1 10 ASSGQGETQY
TRBV27 few . 13 ASSFPTGPFLGAF
TRBV3-1 few TRBD1 12 ASSQPGGVPEAF
TRBV5-1 . TRBD2 17 ASSLLREARPQYPYEQY
TRBV4-3 . TRBD2 13 ASSPQLAGKETQY
TRBV4-3 . . 11 ASRGGPNTEAF
TRBV28 . TRBD2 14 ASSPGLAEAYNEQF
TRBV2 . TRBD2 14 AIGTRRNSSSYEQY
TRBV4-1 . . 14 ASSPRVAQSSYEQY
TRBV13 few TRBD1 14 ASRPWLGRGQETQY
TRBV29-1 few . 11 SVAGKAYNEQF
TRBV7-2 few . 12 ASTFDMLNTEAF
TRBV7-9 few TRBD2 16 AEGADLAGRTGANVLT
TRBV12-3/TRBV12-4 . TRBD1 13 ASSFRQGWEETQY
TRBV6-5 . TRBD2 11 ASIDSGGGELF
TRBV20-1 . . 12 SARGTISYNEQF
TRBV3-1 . TRBD1 15 ASSRGRGMSSGNTIY
TRBV5-4 few . 11 ASSSDAGETQY
TRBV20-1 few TRBD1 12 SAIKGTGGSAQY
TRBV5-1 . . 13 ASGALAETLYEQY